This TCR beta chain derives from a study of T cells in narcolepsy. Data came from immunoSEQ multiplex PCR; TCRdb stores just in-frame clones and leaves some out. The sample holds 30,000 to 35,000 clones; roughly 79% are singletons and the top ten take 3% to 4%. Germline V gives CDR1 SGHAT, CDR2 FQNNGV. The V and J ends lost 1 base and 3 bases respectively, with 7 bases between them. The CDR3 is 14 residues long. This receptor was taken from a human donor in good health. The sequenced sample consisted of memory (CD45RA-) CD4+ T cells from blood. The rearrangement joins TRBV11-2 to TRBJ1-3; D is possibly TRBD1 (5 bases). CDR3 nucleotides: TGTGCCAGCAGCTTAGCGACAGTTGGAAACACCATATATTTT. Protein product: CASSLATVGNTIYF.